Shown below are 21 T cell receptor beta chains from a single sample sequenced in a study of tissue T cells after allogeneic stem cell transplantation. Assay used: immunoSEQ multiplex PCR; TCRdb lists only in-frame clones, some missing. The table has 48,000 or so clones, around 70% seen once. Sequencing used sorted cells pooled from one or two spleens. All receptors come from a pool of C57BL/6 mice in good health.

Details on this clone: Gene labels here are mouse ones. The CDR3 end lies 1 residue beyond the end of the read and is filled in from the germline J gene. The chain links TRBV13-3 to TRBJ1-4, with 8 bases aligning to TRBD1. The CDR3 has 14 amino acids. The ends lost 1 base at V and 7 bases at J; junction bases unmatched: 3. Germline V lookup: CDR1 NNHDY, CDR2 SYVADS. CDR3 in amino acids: CASSDPGGSERLFF. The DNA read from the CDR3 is TGTGCCAGCAGTGATCCAGGGGGCTCCGAAAGATTATTT.

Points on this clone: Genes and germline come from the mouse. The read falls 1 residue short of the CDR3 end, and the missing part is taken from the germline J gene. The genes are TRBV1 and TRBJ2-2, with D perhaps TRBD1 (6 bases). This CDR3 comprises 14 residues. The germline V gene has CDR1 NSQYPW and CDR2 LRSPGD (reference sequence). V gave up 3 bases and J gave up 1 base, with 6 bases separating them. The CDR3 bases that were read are TGCACCTGCAGTGCGGGACAAAACACCGGGCAGCTCTAC. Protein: CTCSAGQNTGQLY. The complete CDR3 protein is CTCSAGQNTGQLYF.

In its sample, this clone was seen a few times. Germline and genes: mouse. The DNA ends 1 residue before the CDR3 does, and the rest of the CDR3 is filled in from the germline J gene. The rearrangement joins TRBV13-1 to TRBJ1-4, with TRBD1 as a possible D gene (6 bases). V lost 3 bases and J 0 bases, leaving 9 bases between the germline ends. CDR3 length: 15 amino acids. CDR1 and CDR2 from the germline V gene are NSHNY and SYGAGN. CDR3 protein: CASSGDTISNERLFF. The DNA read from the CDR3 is TGTGCCAGCAGTGGGGACACAATTTCCAACGAAAGATTATTT.

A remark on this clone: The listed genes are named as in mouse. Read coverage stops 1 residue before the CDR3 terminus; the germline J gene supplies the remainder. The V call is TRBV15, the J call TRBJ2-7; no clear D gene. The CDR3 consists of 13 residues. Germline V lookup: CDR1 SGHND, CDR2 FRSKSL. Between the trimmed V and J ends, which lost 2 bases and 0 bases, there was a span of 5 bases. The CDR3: CASSLLSSYEQYF. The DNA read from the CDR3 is TGTGCCAGCAGTTTACTGAGCTCCTATGAACAGTAC.

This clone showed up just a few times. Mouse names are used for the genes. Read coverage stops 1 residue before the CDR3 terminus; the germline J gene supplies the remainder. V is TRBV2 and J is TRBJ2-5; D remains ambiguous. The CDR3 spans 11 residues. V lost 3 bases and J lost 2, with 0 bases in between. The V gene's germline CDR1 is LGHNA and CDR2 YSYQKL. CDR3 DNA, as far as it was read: TGTGCCAGCAGCCACCAAGACACCCAGTAC. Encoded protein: CASSHQDTQY. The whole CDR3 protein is CASSHQDTQYF.

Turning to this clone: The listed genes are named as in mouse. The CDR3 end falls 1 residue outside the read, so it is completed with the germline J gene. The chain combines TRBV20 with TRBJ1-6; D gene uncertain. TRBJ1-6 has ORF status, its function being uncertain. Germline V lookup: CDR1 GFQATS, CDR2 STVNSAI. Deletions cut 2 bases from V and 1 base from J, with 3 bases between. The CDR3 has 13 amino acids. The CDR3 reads CGARPSYNSPLYF. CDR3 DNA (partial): TGTGGTGCTAGGCCCTCCTATAATTCGCCCCTCTAC.

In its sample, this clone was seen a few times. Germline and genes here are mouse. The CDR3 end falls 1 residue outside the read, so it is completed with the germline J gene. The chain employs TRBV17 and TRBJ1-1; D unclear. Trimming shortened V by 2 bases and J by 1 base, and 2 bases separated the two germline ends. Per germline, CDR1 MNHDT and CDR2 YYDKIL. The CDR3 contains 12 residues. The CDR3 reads CASSRQNTEVFF. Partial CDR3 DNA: TGTGCTAGCAGTAGACAAAACACAGAAGTCTTC.

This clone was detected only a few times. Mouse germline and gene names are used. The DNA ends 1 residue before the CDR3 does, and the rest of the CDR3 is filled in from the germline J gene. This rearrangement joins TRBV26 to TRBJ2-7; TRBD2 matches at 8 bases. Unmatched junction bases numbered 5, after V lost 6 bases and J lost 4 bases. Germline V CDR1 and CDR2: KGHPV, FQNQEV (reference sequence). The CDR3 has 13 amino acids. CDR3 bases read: TGTGCCAGCAGAACGGACTGGGAATATGAACAGTAC. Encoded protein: CASRTDWEYEQY. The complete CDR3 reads CASRTDWEYEQYF.

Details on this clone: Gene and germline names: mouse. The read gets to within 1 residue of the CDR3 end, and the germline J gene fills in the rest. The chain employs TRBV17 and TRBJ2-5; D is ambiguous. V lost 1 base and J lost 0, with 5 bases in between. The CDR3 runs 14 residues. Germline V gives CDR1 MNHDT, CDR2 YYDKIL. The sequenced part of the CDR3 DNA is TGTGCTAGCAGTAGAGGGTTTAACCAAGACACCCAGTAC. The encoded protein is CASSRGFNQDTQY. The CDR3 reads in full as CASSRGFNQDTQYF.

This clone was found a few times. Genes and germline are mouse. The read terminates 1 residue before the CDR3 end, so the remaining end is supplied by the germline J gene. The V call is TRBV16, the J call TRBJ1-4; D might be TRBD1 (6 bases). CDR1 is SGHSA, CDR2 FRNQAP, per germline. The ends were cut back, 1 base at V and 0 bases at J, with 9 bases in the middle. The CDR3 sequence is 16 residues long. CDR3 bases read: TGTGCAAGCAGCTTAGTAGGGGGTTTTTCCAACGAAAGATTATTT. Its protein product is CASSLVGGFSNERLF. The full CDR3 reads CASSLVGGFSNERLFF.

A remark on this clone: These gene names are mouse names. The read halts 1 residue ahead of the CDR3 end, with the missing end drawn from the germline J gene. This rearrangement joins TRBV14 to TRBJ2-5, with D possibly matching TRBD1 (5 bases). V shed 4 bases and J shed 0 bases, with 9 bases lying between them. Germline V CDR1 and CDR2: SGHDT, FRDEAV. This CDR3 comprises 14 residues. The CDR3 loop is CASSPGHNQDTQYF. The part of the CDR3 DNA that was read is TGTGCCAGCAGTCCCGGACATAACCAAGACACCCAGTAC.

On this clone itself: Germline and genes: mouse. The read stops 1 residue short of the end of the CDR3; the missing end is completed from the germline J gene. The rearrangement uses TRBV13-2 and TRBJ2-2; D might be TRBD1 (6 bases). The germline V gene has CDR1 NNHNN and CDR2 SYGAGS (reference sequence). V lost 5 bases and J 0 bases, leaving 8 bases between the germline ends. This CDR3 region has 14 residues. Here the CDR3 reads CASGDRTNTGQLYF. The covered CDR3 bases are TGTGCCAGCGGGGACAGAACAAACACCGGGCAGCTCTAC.

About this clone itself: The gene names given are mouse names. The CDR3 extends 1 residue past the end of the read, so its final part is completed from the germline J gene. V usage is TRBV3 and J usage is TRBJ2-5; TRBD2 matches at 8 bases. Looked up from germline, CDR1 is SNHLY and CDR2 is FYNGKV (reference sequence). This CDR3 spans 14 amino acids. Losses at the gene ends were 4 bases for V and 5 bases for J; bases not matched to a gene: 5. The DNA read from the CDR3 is TGTGCCAGCAGCTCGGGGGGGCGCTTAGACACCCAGTAC. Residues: CASSSGGRLDTQY. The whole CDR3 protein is CASSSGGRLDTQYF.

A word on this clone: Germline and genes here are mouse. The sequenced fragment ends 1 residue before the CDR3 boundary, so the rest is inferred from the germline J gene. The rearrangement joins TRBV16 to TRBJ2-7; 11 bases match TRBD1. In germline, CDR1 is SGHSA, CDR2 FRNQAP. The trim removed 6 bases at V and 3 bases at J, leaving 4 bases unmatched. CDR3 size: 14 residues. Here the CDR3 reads CASRAGTGGYEQYF. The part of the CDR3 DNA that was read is TGTGCAAGCAGGGCCGGGACAGGGGGCTATGAACAGTAC. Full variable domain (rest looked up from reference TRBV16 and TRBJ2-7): NAGVIQTPRHKVTGKGQEATLWCEPISGHSAVFWYRQTIVQGLEFLTYFRNQAPIDDSGMPKERFSAQMPNQSHSTLKIQSTQPQDSAVYLCASRAGTGGYEQYFGPGTRLTVL.

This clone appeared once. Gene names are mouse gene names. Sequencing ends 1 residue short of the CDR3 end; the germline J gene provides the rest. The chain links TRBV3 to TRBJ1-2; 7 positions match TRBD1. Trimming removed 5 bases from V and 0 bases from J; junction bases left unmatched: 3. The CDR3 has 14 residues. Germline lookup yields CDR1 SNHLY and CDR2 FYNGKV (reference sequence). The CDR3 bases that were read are TGTGCCAGCAGCCGGGACAGTGCAAACTCCGACTACACC. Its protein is CASSRDSANSDYT. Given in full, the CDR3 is CASSRDSANSDYTF.

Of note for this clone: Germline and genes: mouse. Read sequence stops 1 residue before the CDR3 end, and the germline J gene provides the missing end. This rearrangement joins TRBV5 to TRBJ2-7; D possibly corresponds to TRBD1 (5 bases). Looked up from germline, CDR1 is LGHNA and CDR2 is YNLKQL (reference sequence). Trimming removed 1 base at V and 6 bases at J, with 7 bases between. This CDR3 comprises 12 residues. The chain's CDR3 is CASSQGQFEQYF. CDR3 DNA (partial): TGTGCCAGCAGCCAAGGACAGTTTGAACAGTAC.

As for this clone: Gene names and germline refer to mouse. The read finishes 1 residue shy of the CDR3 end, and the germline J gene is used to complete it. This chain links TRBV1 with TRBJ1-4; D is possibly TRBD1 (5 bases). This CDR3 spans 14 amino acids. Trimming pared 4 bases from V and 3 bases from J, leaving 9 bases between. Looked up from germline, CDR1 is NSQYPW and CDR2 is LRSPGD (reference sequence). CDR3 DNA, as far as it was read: TGCACCTGCAGTGGGCAGGGAGCCAACGAAAGATTATTT. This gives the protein CTCSGQGANERLF. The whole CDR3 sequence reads CTCSGQGANERLFF.

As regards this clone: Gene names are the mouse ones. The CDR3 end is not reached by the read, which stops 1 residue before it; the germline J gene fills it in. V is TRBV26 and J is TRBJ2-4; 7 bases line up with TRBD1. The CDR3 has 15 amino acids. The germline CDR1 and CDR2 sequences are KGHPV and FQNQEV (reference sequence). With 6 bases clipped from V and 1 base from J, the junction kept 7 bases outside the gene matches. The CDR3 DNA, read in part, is TGTGCCAGCAGCCTTTACAGGGGAGGTCAAAACACCTTGTAC. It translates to CASSLYRGGQNTLY. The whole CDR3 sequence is CASSLYRGGQNTLYF.

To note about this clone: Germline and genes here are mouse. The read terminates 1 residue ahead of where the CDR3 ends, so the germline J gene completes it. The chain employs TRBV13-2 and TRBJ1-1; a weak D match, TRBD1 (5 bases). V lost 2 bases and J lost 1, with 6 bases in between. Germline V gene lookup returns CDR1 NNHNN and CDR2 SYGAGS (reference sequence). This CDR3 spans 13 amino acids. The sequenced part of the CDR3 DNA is TGTGCCAGCGGTGAGGGGGGAAACACAGAAGTCTTC. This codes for CASGEGGNTEVF. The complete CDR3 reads CASGEGGNTEVFF.

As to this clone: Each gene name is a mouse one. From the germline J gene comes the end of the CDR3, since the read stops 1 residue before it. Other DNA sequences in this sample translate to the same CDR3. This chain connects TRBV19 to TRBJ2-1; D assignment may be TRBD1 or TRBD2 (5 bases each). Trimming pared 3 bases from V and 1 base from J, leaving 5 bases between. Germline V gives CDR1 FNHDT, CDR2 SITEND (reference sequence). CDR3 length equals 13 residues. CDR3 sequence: CASSRDNYAEQFF. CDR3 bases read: TGTGCCAGCAGTAGGGACAACTATGCTGAGCAGTTC. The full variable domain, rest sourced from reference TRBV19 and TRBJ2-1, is GGIITQTPKFLIGQEGQKLTLKCQQNFNHDTMYWYRQDSGKGLRLIYYSITENDLQKGDLSEGYDASREKKSSFSLTVTSAQKNEMAVFLCASSRDNYAEQFFGPGTRLTVL.

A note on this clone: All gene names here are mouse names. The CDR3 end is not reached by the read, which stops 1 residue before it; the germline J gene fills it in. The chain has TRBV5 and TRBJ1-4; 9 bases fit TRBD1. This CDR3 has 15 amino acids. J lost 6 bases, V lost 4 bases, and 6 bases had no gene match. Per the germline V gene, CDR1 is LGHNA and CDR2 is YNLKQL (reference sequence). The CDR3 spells CASSPGGQGDERLFF. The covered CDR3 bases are TGTGCCAGCAGCCCGGGGGGACAGGGAGACGAAAGATTATTT.